The 27 T cell receptor beta chains in this list originate from one sample, sequenced in a study of glioma-infiltrating T cells. TCR alpha and beta CDR3 regions were amplified from RNA using iRepertoire nested multiplex PCR. TCRdb re-derived calls from the multiplex PCR reads in MiXCR, one entry per CDR3 protein. This table has around 120,000 distinct CDR3 sequences, around a quarter appearing once. Sequencing input: glioma tissue, nonneoplastic brain tissue, or PBMCs (not recorded which). These TCRs come from a human donor with low-grade glioma or glioblastoma, undergoing nonglioma brain surgery, or in good health (not recorded which).

This clonotype was recorded a few times. The CDR3 loop is CATSDPGQGNQPQHF. CDR3 nucleotide sequence: TGTGCCACCAGTGATCCCGGACAGGGGAATCAGCCCCAGCATTTT. The V and J genes are TRBV24-1 and TRBJ1-5; 9 bases map to TRBD1. The CDR3 is made up of 15 amino acids. Per germline, CDR1 KGHDR and CDR2 SFDVKD. The ends lost 3 bases at V and 4 bases at J; junction bases unmatched: 3.

This clonotype occurred a few times. The CDR3 spells CASSVEGYEQYV. In DNA form, the CDR3 reads TGTGCCAGCAGTGTCGAGGGTTACGAGCAGTACGTC. This rearrangement joins TRBV2 to TRBJ2-7; weak D call: TRBD2 (5 bases). From germline, CDR1 is SNHLY and CDR2 FYNNEI. The V end lost 4 bases, the J end lost 4 bases, and 8 bases lay between the germline ends. The CDR3 is 12 amino acids.

This clonotype was counted a few times. The rearrangement joins TRBV2 to TRBJ2-1, with D uncertain. The CDR3 covers 11 residues. The germline V gene has CDR1 SNHLY and CDR2 FYNNEI. Trimming cost V 6 bases and J 8 bases, with 8 bases left between them. CDR3 coding DNA: TGTGCCAGCAGGGCCAATCATGAGCAGTTCTTC. Translation gives CASRANHEQFF.

This clonotype showed up many times. This chain joins TRBV18 and TRBJ1-5; possibly TRBD1 for D (5 bases). In germline, CDR1 is KGHSH, CDR2 LQKENI. The CDR3 length is 15 residues. Trimming cost V 3 bases and J 5 bases, with 14 bases left between them. CDR3 protein: CASSPGRGSHQPQHF. CDR3 bases: TGTGCCAGCTCACCGGGGAGGGGTTCTCATCAGCCCCAGCATTTT.

Notes on this clonotype: This may arise from a read error, as a much more abundant clone is one base away. The final CDR3 position lacks the conserved phenylalanine or tryptophan, pointing to a likely read error. The V gene is TRBV6-5, the J gene TRBJ1-2; D is unclear. Germline V gives CDR1 MNHEY, CDR2 SVGAGI. The CDR3 consists of 15 residues. Trimming cost V 4 bases and J 3 bases, with 15 bases left between them. The DNA for the CDR3 is TGTGCCAGCAGTTCCCCCGGACGGTCCTACTATGGCTACACCCTC. Translated, it gives CASSSPGRSYYGYTL.

The chain combines TRBV12-3 or TRBV12-4 with TRBJ2-5, with TRBD2 identical over 13 bases. Losses at the gene ends were 6 bases for V and 6 bases for J; bases not matched to a gene: 7. The CDR3 sequence is 15 residues long. CDR3 bases: TGTGCCAGCAGGTTAACTAGCGGGGGGGCGAAGACCCAGTACTTC. It is translated as CASRLTSGGAKTQYF.

This clonotype was detected a few times. This chain connects TRBV7-9 to TRBJ2-1; either TRBD1 or TRBD2 may supply D (5 bases each). The V gene lost 4 bases and the J gene lost 3 bases, with 13 bases spanning the gap. This CDR3 has 15 amino acids. Germline-derived CDR1 and CDR2 are SEHNR and FQNEAQ (reference sequence). The CDR3 region is CASSSTGADYNEQFF. The CDR3 DNA is TGTGCCAGCAGCTCCACCGGGGCTGACTACAATGAGCAGTTCTTC.

This clonotype occurred many times. V usage is TRBV2 and J usage is TRBJ1-5, with D tentatively TRBD1 (5 bases). CDR1 is SNHLY, CDR2 FYNNEI, per germline. CDR3 length: 15 residues. V lost 2 bases to trimming and J lost 6 bases, with 14 bases between them. CDR3 loop: CASSERRSGFQPQHF. Here the CDR3 DNA reads TGTGCCAGCAGTGAAAGGAGGTCAGGGTTTCAGCCCCAGCATTTT.

The rearrangement uses TRBV6-6 and TRBJ2-4; D is undetermined. From germline, CDR1 is MNHNY and CDR2 SVGAGI (reference sequence). V was clipped by 1 base and J by 0 bases, with 13 bases between them. This CDR3 spans 17 amino acids. CDR3: CASSYFHTALAKNIQYF. The CDR3 DNA follows: TGTGCCAGCAGTTACTTTCATACAGCATTAGCCAAAAACATTCAGTACTTC.

This chain joins TRBV2 and TRBJ2-3, with no clear D. Trimming pared 7 bases from V and 2 bases from J, leaving 16 bases between. CDR1 is SNHLY, CDR2 FYNNEI, per germline. The CDR3 extends over 15 amino acids. The CDR3 DNA follows: TGTGCCAGCATCTCAAGTTCCCTCCTCACAGATACGCAGTATTTT. Translated, it gives CASISSSLLTDTQYF.

The rearrangement joins TRBV19 to TRBJ1-6; maybe TRBD1 (5 bases). Germline values: CDR1 LNHDA, CDR2 SQIVND (reference sequence). The ends were cut back, 6 bases at V and 6 bases at J, with 15 bases in the middle. The CDR3 sequence is 15 residues long. The CDR3 coding sequence is TGTGCCAGTAGGGATGGTAGGGGAATTAATTCACCCCTCCACTTT. Translation gives CASRDGRGINSPLHF.

The gene calls are TRBV6-4 and TRBJ2-1; TRBD2 agrees at 12 bases. This CDR3 comprises 13 residues. The trim removed 5 bases at V and 10 bases at J, leaving 3 bases unmatched. Germline lookup yields CDR1 MRHNA and CDR2 SNTAGT. CDR3 loop: CASSSGLAGEQFF. As DNA, the CDR3 is TGTGCCAGCAGTTCAGGACTAGCGGGGGAGCAGTTCTTC.

This clonotype was counted many times. V and J are TRBV7-2 and TRBJ1-1; 12 bases agree with TRBD1. There are 16 residues in the CDR3. Germline assignment: CDR1 SGHTA and CDR2 FQGNSA. V lost 3 bases, J lost 7 bases, and 9 bases stayed unmatched. As DNA, the CDR3 is TGTGCCAGCAGCTTTACCGGGACAGGGGGCGCCTATGAAGCTTTCTTT. Its translation is CASSFTGTGGAYEAFF. The full variable domain, rest sourced from reference TRBV7-2 and TRBJ1-1, is GAGVSQSPSNKVTEKGKDVELRCDPISGHTALYWYRQSLGQGLEFLIYFQGNSAPDKSGLPSDRFSAERTGGSVSTLTIQRTQQEDSAVYLCASSFTGTGGAYEAFFGQGTRLTVV.

A few counts support this clonotype. A single base separates this from a much larger clone, so it may be a read error. The V and J genes are TRBV28 and TRBJ1-5, with D unclear. Between the trimmed V and J ends, which lost 6 bases and 9 bases, there was a span of 15 bases. The CDR3 length is 13 residues. Germline V gene lookup returns CDR1 MDHEN and CDR2 SYDVKM. The CDR3 DNA reads TGTGCCAGCAGATCTATCCAGGTCCCGCCCCAGCATTTT. It specifies CASRSIQVPPQHF.

Concerning this clonotype: A read error may explain this, as a much larger clone is one base away. This chain joins TRBV27 and TRBJ2-3; D gene ambiguous. Germline lookup yields CDR1 MNHEY and CDR2 SMNVEV (reference sequence). Trimming pared 0 bases from V and 2 bases from J, leaving 9 bases between. The CDR3 has 15 amino acids. The DNA of the CDR3 is TGTGCCAGCAGTTTATCCCGTGCTAACACAGATACGCAGTATTTT. It codes for CASSLSRANTDTQYF.

The genes are TRBV7-2 and TRBJ2-3; D may be TRBD2 (6 bases). V gave up 5 bases and J gave up 0 bases, with 12 bases separating them. CDR1 and CDR2 from the germline V gene are SGHTA and FQGNSA. The CDR3 covers 15 residues. The CDR3 loop reads CASSPAGTSTDTQYF. DNA of the CDR3: TGTGCCAGCAGCCCTGCCGGGACTAGCACAGATACGCAGTATTTT. Together with reference TRBV7-2 and TRBJ2-3, the CDR3 gives the full variable domain: GAGVSQSPSNKVTEKGKDVELRCDPISGHTALYWYRQSLGQGLEFLIYFQGNSAPDKSGLPSDRFSAERTGGSVSTLTIQRTQQEDSAVYLCASSPAGTSTDTQYFGPGTRLTVL.

This clonotype has a handful of counts. V and J are TRBV2 and TRBJ1-2, with D possibly being TRBD1 (6 bases). The germline gives CDR1 SNHLY, CDR2 FYNNEI. V was trimmed by 3 bases and J by 4 bases, leaving 15 bases between them. CDR3 length equals 15 residues. CDR3 sequence (DNA): TGTGCCAGCAGTGACCAAGGCACAGGGCTCTATGGCTACACCTTC. Amino acids: CASSDQGTGLYGYTF.

This clonotype was observed a handful of times. This chain uses TRBV6-1 with TRBJ2-2; tentatively, D is TRBD1 (6 bases). The V end was cut by 6 bases, the J end by 3 bases, with 14 bases between. Per germline, CDR1 MNHNS and CDR2 SASEGT. The CDR3 has 15 residues. CDR3 sequence: CASRTGTPHTGELFF. In DNA form, the CDR3 reads TGTGCCAGCAGAACCGGGACACCCCACACCGGGGAGCTGTTTTTT.

The chain combines TRBV18 with TRBJ2-3; 13 bases line up with TRBD2. V shed 4 bases and J 0 bases; nucleotides not matched to a gene: 7. This CDR3 spans 18 amino acids. Germline loops: CDR1 KGHSH, CDR2 LQKENI. Here the CDR3 DNA reads TGTGCCAGCTCACTTTGGACTAGCGGGGGAGTGAGCACAGATACGCAGTATTTT. Protein sequence: CASSLWTSGGVSTDTQYF.

Ten or more counts support this clonotype. The chain recombines TRBV29-1 with TRBJ2-5, with TRBD1 matching 8 bases. This CDR3 is built from 16 residues. CDR1 is SQVTM and CDR2 is ANQGSEA in the germline V gene. The V segment lost 4 bases and the J segment 4 bases; nucleotides outside the gene matches: 14. Here the CDR3 DNA reads TGCAGCGTTGCTTCCAGCGACAGGGGAGCCGTAGAGACCCAGTACTTC. Translation gives CSVASSDRGAVETQYF. Complete variable domain (other parts from reference TRBV29-1 and TRBJ2-5): SAVISQKPSRDICQRGTSLTIQCQVDSQVTMMFWYRQQPGQSLTLIATANQGSEATYESGFVIDKFPISRPNLTFSTLTVSNMSPEDSSIYLCSVASSDRGAVETQYFGPGTRLLVL.

The chain couples TRBV6-4 to TRBJ1-1; no definite D call. Trimming left V 3 bases short and J 0 bases short, with 8 bases between. Germline-derived CDR1 and CDR2 are MRHNA and SNTAGT. The CDR3 is 14 amino acids. The CDR3 loop reads CASSDVTLNTEAFF. The DNA of the CDR3 is TGTGCCAGCAGTGATGTGACACTGAACACTGAAGCTTTCTTT.

This clonotype was counted ten times or more. The gene calls are TRBV3-1 and TRBJ1-5; 9 bases line up with TRBD1. The CDR3 loop spans 15 amino acids. CDR1 and CDR2 (germline): LGHDT, YNNKEL (reference sequence). The J segment lost 5 bases and the V segment lost 1 base, leaving 3 bases of the junction unmatched. CDR3 in DNA: TGTGCCAGCAGCCAAGGGGGACAGGGCTATCAGCCCCAGCATTTT. Protein: CASSQGGQGYQPQHF.

The J gene is TRBJ1-1, the V gene TRBV2, with TRBD1 as a possible D gene (5 bases). Germline values: CDR1 SNHLY, CDR2 FYNNEI. The CDR3 contains 14 residues. The V and J ends lost 6 bases and 8 bases respectively, with 19 bases between them. The CDR3 reads CASSPRPGPEEAFF. CDR3 coding DNA: TGTGCCAGCAGCCCCCGACCGGGACCTGAAGAAGCTTTCTTT.

This clonotype was observed many times. This chain joins TRBV28 and TRBJ1-1; perhaps TRBD1 as D (5 bases). This CDR3 is 14 amino acids long. V was trimmed by 3 bases and J by 4 bases, leaving 12 bases between them. Germline V gene lookup returns CDR1 MDHEN and CDR2 SYDVKM. This CDR3 is CASSLGVLRTEAFF. DNA of the CDR3: TGTGCCAGCAGTTTGGGGGTTCTACGCACTGAAGCTTTCTTT.

This clonotype occurred many times. The chain couples TRBV6-6 to TRBJ2-7; TRBD1 agrees at 7 bases. After removal of 2 bases from V and 3 bases from J, the junction contained 7 bases not matched to a gene. The CDR3 is 15 amino acids. The germline V gene encodes CDR1 MNHNY and CDR2 SVGAGI (reference sequence). The CDR3, as DNA: TGTGCCAGCAGTTACCCCCGACAGGGATACTACGAGCAGTACGTC. Translating gives CASSYPRQGYYEQYV.

This clonotype appeared many times. The CDR3 here is CASSEAGTYEQYV. DNA of the CDR3: TGTGCCAGCAGTGAAGCCGGGACCTACGAGCAGTACGTC. The chain uses TRBV6-1 and TRBJ2-7, with TRBD2 as a possible D gene (5 bases). Per the germline V gene, CDR1 is MNHNS and CDR2 is SASEGT. CDR3 size: 13 residues. Trimming cost V 0 bases and J 2 bases, with 5 bases left between them.

This clonotype has ten or more counts. The genes are TRBV15 and TRBJ1-6; D perhaps matches TRBD1 (5 bases). This CDR3 has 16 residues. Per germline, CDR1 LNHNV and CDR2 YYDKDF (reference sequence). Trimming left V 0 bases short and J 10 bases short, with 16 bases between. The CDR3: CATSRDQGRDGSPLHF. For the CDR3, the DNA is TGTGCCACCAGCAGAGATCAGGGACGGGACGGATCACCCCTCCACTTT.